This is a list of T cell receptor beta chains from one sample in a study of CD8+ T cells in alopecia areata. Sequencing used immunoSEQ multiplex PCR; TCRdb keeps in-frame clones, though not all of them. The sample carries about 150,000 clones, more than 40% recorded once. Sample: CD4+ T cells sorted from blood. The source of these receptors is a human donor with alopecia areata. CDR3s include the opening cysteine and the closing phenylalanine or tryptophan. D genes are given only for firm matches. Clone size is not always given. Where it is, it says once, few, many or a class for expanded clones.

TRBJ1-2 | - | few | 13 | TRBV18 | CASSPREEDGYTF | TGTGCCAGCTCACCACGGGAGGAGGATGGCTACACCTTC
TRBJ2-5 | - | many | 13 | TRBV5-4 | CASSSGQQETQYF | TGTGCCAGCAGCTCCGGACAGCAAGAGACCCAGTACTTC
TRBJ2-3 | - | - | 16 | TRBV30 | CAWRRGTELRSDTQYF | TGTGCCTGGAGAAGAGGGACTGAGTTGAGGTCAGATACGCAGTATTTT
TRBJ2-7 | - | - | 12 | TRBV14 | CASSQDFREQYF | TGTGCCAGCAGCCAAGATTTTCGCGAGCAGTACTTC
TRBJ2-4 | - | - | 14 | TRBV19 | CASRSGLGGNIQYF | TGTGCCAGTAGGTCTGGCCTCGGGGGAAACATTCAGTACTTC
TRBJ2-3 | - | - | 12 | TRBV6-1 | CASSEAVHTQYF | TGTGCCAGCAGTGAAGCGGTGCATACGCAGTATTTT
TRBJ1-5 | - | - | 14 | TRBV7-9 | CASSLAGSNQPQHF | TGTGCCAGCAGCTTAGCAGGGAGCAATCAGCCCCAGCATTTT
TRBJ1-2 | TRBD1 | - | 13 | TRBV2 | CASIPDRDYGYTF | TGTGCCAGCATCCCCGACAGGGACTATGGCTACACCTTC
TRBJ2-7 | TRBD2 | once | 13 | TRBV27 | CASRQSGSYEQYF | TGTGCCAGCAGACAGAGCGGGAGCTACGAGCAGTACTTC
TRBJ2-2 | - | - | 12 | TRBV7-6 | CASSNYAGELFF | TGTGCCAGCAGCAATTATGCCGGGGAGCTGTTTTTT
TRBJ1-2 | TRBD1 | - | 14 | TRBV30 | CASQRGQEHYGYTF | TGTGCCTCACAGAGGGGACAGGAGCACTATGGCTACACCTTC
TRBJ2-7 | TRBD2 | - | 15 | TRBV13 | CASRGSGGLSYEQYF | TGTGCCAGCAGGGGAAGCGGGGGCCTCTCCTACGAGCAGTACTTC
TRBJ2-2 | TRBD1 | few | 14 | TRBV29-1 | CSVGGQVNTGELFF | TGCAGCGTTGGAGGACAGGTGAACACCGGGGAGCTGTTTTTT
TRBJ2-3 | TRBD2 | - | 15 | TRBV29-1 | CSVRRLAEGTDTQYF | TGCAGCGTCCGAAGACTAGCGGAGGGAACAGATACGCAGTATTTT
TRBJ2-2 | - | - | 13 | TRBV6-5 | CASTHSNTGELFF | TGTGCCAGCACCCACAGTAACACCGGGGAGCTGTTTTTT
TRBJ2-5 | - | few | 13 | TRBV18 | CASSPRRIETQYF | TGTGCCAGCTCACCAAGGAGGATAGAGACCCAGTACTTC
TRBJ1-1 | - | - | 13 | TRBV5-1 | CASSFFENTEAFF | TGCGCCAGCAGCTTTTTCGAGAACACTGAAGCTTTCTTT
TRBJ1-2 | - | few | 11 | TRBV7-9 | CASSGTGGYTF | TGTGCCAGCAGCGGTACAGGGGGCTACACCTTC
TRBJ1-1 | - | - | 14 | TRBV18 | CASSPLGAVTEAFF | TGTGCCAGCTCACCATTGGGCGCCGTAACTGAAGCTTTCTTT
TRBJ2-1 | - | - | 13 | TRBV5-1 | CASSLFGEHEQFF | TGCGCCAGCAGCTTATTTGGAGAGCATGAGCAGTTCTTC
TRBJ1-2 | TRBD1 | - | 15 | TRBV7-8 | CASGWVRDRGRGYTF | TGTGCCAGCGGTTGGGTACGGGACAGGGGGCGCGGCTACACCTTC
TRBJ1-2 | TRBD1 | once | 14 | TRBV5-1 | CASSLGDRGAGYTF | TGCGCCAGCAGCTTGGGAGACAGGGGCGCTGGCTACACCTTC
TRBJ1-1 | TRBD1 | - | 14 | TRBV9 | CASSGLRGDTEAFF | TGTGCCAGCAGCGGACTCAGGGGGGACACTGAAGCTTTCTTT
TRBJ2-7 | - | - | 12 | TRBV30 | CAWARQTYEQYF | TGTGCCTGGGCCAGACAGACCTACGAGCAGTACTTC
TRBJ2-5 | - | - | 13 | TRBV29-1 | CSVDRGTQETQYF | TGCAGCGTTGATAGAGGAACCCAAGAGACCCAGTACTTC
TRBJ2-6 | - | few | 15 | TRBV19 | CASRDRGTGANVLTF | TGTGCCAGTAGAGACAGAGGAACTGGGGCCAACGTCCTGACTTTC
TRBJ2-2 | - | - | 13 | TRBV7-2 | CASRVSSTGELFF | TGTGCCAGCAGGGTGTCCTCCACCGGGGAGCTGTTTTTT
TRBJ2-2 | - | few | 13 | TRBV29-1 | CSVREGRTGELFF | TGCAGCGTTCGCGAGGGCCGCACCGGGGAGCTGTTTTTT
TRBJ2-5 | - | - | 14 | TRBV29-1 | CSVEEETARETQYF | TGCAGCGTTGAAGAGGAGACAGCTAGGGAGACCCAGTACTTC
TRBJ2-7 | TRBD2 | - | 14 | TRBV7-2 | CASSSTSGSYEQYF | TGTGCCAGCAGCTCGACTAGCGGCTCCTACGAGCAGTACTTC
TRBJ2-3 | - | - | 16 | TRBV5-4 | CASSGKAGHPADTQYF | TGTGCCAGCAGCGGCAAGGCGGGACATCCCGCAGATACGCAGTATTTT
TRBJ1-1 | - | - | 12 | TRBV7-6 | CASLDWDTEAFF | TGTGCCAGCTTAGACTGGGACACTGAAGCTTTCTTT
TRBJ2-1 | - | few | 11 | TRBV12-2 | CASAISNEQFF | TGTGCAAGTGCCATTAGCAATGAGCAGTTCTTC
TRBJ1-2 | - | few | 12 | TRBV29-1 | CSVEVVGYGYTF | TGCAGCGTTGAGGTGGTTGGCTATGGCTACACCTTC
TRBJ2-1 | - | - | 16 | TRBV15 | CATSRVAAGAYNEQFF | TGTGCCACCAGCAGAGTAGCGGCGGGCGCCTACAATGAGCAGTTCTTC
TRBJ2-5 | - | - | 13 | TRBV7-3 | CASSLSTEGTQYF | TGTGCCAGCAGCTTAAGTACAGAAGGGACCCAGTACTTC
TRBJ1-2 | TRBD1 | - | 13 | TRBV6-5 | CASTRDRGYGYTF | TGTGCCAGCACGAGGGACAGGGGCTATGGCTACACCTTC
TRBJ1-1 | - | - | 13 | TRBV30 | CAWSVPRNTEAFF | TGTGCCTGGAGTGTACCCAGGAACACTGAAGCTTTCTTT
TRBJ1-2 | TRBD1 | - | 10 | TRBV29-1 | CSVGTGDDTF | TGCAGCGTTGGGACAGGGGACGACACCTTC
TRBJ1-2 | - | - | 13 | TRBV25-1 | CASSDGQNYGYTF | TGTGCCAGCAGTGACGGCCAAAACTATGGCTACACCTTC
TRBJ2-7 | TRBD1 | - | 16 | TRBV28 | CASTPGRGRDSYEQYF | TGTGCCAGCACCCCGGGCAGGGGGCGAGACTCCTACGAGCAGTACTTC
TRBJ2-4 | - | - | 14 | TRBV7-2 | CASSSAGAKNIQYF | TGTGCCAGCAGCTCCGCGGGAGCCAAAAACATTCAGTACTTC
TRBJ1-5 | - | - | 11 | TRBV4-1 | CASGRNQPQHF | TGCGCCAGCGGACGGAATCAGCCCCAGCATTTT
TRBJ1-5 | TRBD1 | few | 16 | TRBV7-8 | CASSSGGAVYNQPQHF | TGTGCCAGCAGCTCAGGGGGCGCGGTCTACAATCAGCCCCAGCATTTT
TRBJ1-1 | TRBD1 | - | 14 | TRBV30 | CAWRVRTGQPEAFF | TGTGCCTGGAGAGTAAGGACAGGGCAACCTGAAGCTTTCTTT
TRBJ1-1 | - | - | 13 | TRBV29-1 | CSVEKSRVSEAFF | TGCAGCGTTGAAAAAAGTAGGGTCAGTGAAGCTTTCTTT
TRBJ1-1 | TRBD1 | - | 13 | TRBV6-4 | CASNWTGNTEAFF | TGTGCCAGCAACTGGACAGGGAACACTGAAGCTTTCTTT
TRBJ2-1 | TRBD2 | - | 15 | TRBV29-1 | CSSTGTSVTANEQFF | TGCAGCTCCACCGGGACTAGCGTGACAGCGAATGAGCAGTTCTTC
TRBJ2-7 | - | - | 17 | TRBV13 | CASSLRSVRRGMDEQYF | TGTGCCAGCAGCTTAAGGTCTGTGAGACGGGGCATGGACGAGCAGTACTTC
TRBJ2-7 | - | - | 15 | TRBV27 | CASSLSQGGIYEQYF | TGTGCCAGCAGTTTATCCCAGGGTGGAATCTACGAGCAGTACTTC
TRBJ2-1 | TRBD2 | - | 15 | TRBV19 | CASRRIAGGPVEQFF | TGTGCCAGTAGAAGGATAGCGGGAGGGCCAGTTGAGCAGTTCTTC
TRBJ1-5 | - | - | 15 | TRBV5-1 | CASSLGDGGNQPQHF | TGCGCCAGCAGCTTGGGGGACGGAGGCAATCAGCCCCAGCATTTT
TRBJ1-1 | - | - | 11 | TRBV2 | CASSFDLTAFF | TGTGCCAGCAGTTTCGATCTAACGGCTTTCTTT
TRBJ2-3 | - | - | 15 | TRBV29-1 | CSVGPPRAGTDTQYF | TGCAGCGTTGGCCCGCCCCGGGCGGGCACAGATACGCAGTATTTT
TRBJ2-7 | TRBD1 | - | 12 | TRBV29-1 | CSAGQGSYEQYF | TGCAGCGCTGGACAGGGCTCCTACGAGCAGTACTTC
TRBJ1-2 | - | - | 14 | TRBV27 | CASSTRTDDYGYTF | TGTGCCAGCAGTACTCGGACCGACGACTATGGCTACACCTTC
TRBJ2-7 | TRBD1 | - | 13 | TRBV29-1 | CSANRGPGYEQYF | TGCAGCGCCAACAGGGGGCCTGGCTACGAGCAGTACTTC
TRBJ2-1 | - | few | 15 | TRBV7-9 | CASSLQARVGNEQFF | TGTGCCAGCAGCTTACAGGCCAGGGTGGGCAATGAGCAGTTCTTC
TRBJ2-5 | TRBD2 | once | 15 | TRBV7-9 | CASSRGTSGQETQYF | TGTGCCAGCAGCCGAGGGACTAGCGGACAAGAGACCCAGTACTTC
TRBJ2-1 | TRBD2 | - | 14 | TRBV4-1 | CASSQVGRGNEQFF | TGCGCCAGCAGCCAAGTCGGGAGGGGAAATGAGCAGTTCTTC